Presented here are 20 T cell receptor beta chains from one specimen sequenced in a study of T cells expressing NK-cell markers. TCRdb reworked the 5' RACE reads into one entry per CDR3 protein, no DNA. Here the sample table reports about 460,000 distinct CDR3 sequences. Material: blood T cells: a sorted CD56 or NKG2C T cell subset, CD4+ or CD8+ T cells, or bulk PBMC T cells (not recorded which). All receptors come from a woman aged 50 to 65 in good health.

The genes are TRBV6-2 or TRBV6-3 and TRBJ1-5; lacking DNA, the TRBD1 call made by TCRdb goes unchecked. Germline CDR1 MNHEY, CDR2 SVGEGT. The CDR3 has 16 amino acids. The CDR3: CASSRRTGVSNQPQHF.

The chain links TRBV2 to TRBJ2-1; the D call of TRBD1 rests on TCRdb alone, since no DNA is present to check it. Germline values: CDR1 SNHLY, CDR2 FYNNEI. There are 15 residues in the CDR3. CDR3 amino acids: CASSEQGASYNEQFF.

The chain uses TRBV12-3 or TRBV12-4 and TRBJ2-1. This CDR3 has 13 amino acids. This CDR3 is CASSPVSVNEQFF.

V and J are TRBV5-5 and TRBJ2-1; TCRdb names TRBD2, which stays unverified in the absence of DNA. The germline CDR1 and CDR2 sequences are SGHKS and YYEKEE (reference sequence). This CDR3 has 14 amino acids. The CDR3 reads CASSLRLVNNEQFF.

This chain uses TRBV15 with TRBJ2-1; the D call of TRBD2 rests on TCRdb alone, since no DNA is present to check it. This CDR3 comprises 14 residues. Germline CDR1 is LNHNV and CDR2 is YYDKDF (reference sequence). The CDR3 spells CATEAGGPSDEQFF.

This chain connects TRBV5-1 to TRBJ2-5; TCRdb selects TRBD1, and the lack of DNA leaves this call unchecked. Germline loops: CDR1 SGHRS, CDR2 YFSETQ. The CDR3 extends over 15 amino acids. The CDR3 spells CASSLQRRPEETQYF.

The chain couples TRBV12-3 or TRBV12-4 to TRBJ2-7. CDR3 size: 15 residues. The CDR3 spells CASSSSGFIAYEQYF.

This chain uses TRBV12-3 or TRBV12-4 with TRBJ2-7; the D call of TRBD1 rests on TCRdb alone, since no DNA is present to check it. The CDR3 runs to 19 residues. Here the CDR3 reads CASSLSPNIVEPLHYEQYF.

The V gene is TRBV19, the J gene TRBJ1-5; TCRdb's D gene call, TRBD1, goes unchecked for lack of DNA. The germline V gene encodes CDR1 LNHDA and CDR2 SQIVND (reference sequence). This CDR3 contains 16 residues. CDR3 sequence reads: CASSIPTGGSNQPQHF.

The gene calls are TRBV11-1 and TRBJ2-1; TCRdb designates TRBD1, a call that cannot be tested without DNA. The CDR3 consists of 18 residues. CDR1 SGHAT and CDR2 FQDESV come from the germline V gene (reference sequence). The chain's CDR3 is CASSLALLRQGEAGEQFF.

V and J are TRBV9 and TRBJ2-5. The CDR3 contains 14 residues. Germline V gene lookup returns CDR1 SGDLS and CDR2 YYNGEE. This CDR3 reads CASSAGNNFGTQYF.

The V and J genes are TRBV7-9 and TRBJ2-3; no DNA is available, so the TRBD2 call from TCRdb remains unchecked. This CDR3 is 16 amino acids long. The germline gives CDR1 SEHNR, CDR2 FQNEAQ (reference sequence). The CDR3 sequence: CASSFWGSGDADTQYF.

CDR3: CASATDGTNTEAFF. The gene calls are TRBV4-1 and TRBJ1-1. Germline V gives CDR1 MGHRA, CDR2 YSYEKL. CDR3 length: 14 residues.

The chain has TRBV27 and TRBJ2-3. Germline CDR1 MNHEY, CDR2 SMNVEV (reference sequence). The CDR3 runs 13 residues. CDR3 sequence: CASNPWGTDTQYF.

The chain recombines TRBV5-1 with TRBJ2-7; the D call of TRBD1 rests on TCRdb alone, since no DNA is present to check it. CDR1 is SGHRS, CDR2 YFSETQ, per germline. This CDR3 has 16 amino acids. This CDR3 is CASSLGGGQGSYEQYF.

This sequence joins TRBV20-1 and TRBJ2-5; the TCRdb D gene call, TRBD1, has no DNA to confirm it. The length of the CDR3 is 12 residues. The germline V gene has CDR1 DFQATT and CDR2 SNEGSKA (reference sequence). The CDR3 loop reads CSATLGEETQYF.

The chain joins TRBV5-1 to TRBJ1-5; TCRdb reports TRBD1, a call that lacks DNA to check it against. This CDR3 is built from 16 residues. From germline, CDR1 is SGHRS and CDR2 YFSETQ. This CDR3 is CASSSLSYFGNQPQHF.

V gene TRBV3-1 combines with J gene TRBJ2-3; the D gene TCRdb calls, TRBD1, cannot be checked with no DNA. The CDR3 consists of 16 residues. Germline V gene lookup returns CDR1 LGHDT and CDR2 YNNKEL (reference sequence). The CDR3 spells CASSQGQGRSTDTQYF.

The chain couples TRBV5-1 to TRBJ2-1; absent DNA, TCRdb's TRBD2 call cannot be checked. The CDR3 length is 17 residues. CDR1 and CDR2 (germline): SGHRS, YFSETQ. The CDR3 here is CASSPVTGTSGSYEQFF.

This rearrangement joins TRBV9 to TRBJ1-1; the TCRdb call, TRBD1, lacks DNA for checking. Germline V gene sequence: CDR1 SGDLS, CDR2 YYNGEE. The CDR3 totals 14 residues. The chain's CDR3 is CASSVDAGGLEAFF.